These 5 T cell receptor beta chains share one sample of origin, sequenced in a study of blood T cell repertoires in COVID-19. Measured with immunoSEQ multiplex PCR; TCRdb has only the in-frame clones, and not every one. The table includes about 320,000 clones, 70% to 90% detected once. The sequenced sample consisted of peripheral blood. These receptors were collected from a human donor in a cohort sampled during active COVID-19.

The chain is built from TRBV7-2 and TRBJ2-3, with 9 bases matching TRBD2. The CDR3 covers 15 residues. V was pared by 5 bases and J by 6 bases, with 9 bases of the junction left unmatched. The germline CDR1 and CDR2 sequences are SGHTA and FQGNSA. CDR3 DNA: TGTGCCAGCAGCCCCAAAGCGGGGGGAAGGGATACGCAGTATTTT. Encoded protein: CASSPKAGGRDTQYF.

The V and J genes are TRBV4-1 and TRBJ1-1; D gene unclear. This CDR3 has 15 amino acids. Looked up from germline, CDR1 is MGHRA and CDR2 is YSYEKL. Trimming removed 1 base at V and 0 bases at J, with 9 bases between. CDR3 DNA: TGCGCCAGCAGCCAAGTAACAATTCTGAACACTGAAGCTTTCTTT. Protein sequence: CASSQVTILNTEAFF.

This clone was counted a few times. The CDR3 is CASSGRDRAENSPLHF. The CDR3 DNA follows: TGTGCCAGCAGCGGCCGGGACAGGGCAGAGAATTCACCCCTCCACTTT. The chain joins TRBV11-2 to TRBJ1-6; TRBD1 matches at 9 bases. The germline V gene encodes CDR1 SGHAT and CDR2 FQNNGV. CDR3 size: 16 residues. V was pared by 5 bases and J by 7 bases, with 9 bases of the junction left unmatched.

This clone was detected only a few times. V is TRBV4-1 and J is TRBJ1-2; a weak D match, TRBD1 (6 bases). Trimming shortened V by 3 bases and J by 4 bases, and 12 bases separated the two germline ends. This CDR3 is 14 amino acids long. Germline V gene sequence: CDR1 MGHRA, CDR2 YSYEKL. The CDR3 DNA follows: TGCGCCAGCAGCCACCCAGGGGTGATCTATGGCTACACCTTC. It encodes CASSHPGVIYGYTF.

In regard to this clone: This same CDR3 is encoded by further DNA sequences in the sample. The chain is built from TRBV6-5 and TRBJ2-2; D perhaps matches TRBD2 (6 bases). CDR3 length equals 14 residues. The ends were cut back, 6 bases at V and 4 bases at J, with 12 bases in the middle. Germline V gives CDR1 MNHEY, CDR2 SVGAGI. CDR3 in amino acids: CASSSRGGTGELFF. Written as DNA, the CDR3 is TGTGCCAGCAGCTCCCGGGGAGGCACCGGGGAGCTGTTTTTT.